The 17 T cell receptor beta chains below come from one sample, sequenced in a study of T-cell reconstitution after alpha-beta-depleted transplantation in children. For TCRbeta, the library was prepared with unique molecular identifiers. One entry per CDR3 protein results from TCRdb running MiXCR on the PCR reads. The repertoire holds about 230,000 distinct CDR3 sequences, 12% seen once, with 2% to 3% in the top ten. The material was PBMCs from the stem cell graft donor, obtained from the stem cell graft. The receptors originated from a human donor who donated a stem cell graft to a child with acute lymphoblastic leukemia.

This clonotype was detected once. The CDR3 sequence: CASSIPGTVVEQFF. The CDR3 DNA reads as TGTGCCAGTAGTATACCCGGGACAGTCGTTGAGCAGTTCTTC. This chain connects TRBV19 to TRBJ2-1; 7 positions agree with TRBD1. The V gene's germline CDR1 is LNHDA and CDR2 SQIVND (reference sequence). Trimming cost V 2 bases and J 9 bases; bases outside gene matches: 7. The CDR3 loop spans 14 amino acids.

This clonotype was counted ten times or more. The V and J genes are TRBV4-2 and TRBJ1-2; D is unresolved. Trimming left V 0 bases short and J 4 bases short, with 12 bases between. Germline CDR1 LGHNA, CDR2 YNFKEQ. The CDR3 totals 15 residues. DNA of the CDR3: TGTGCCAGCAGCCAAGAGCGGGGAGAGGGCTATGGCTACACCTTC. Its protein is CASSQERGEGYGYTF.

This clonotype was observed many times. The chain carries TRBV7-2 and TRBJ1-5, with D perhaps TRBD1 (6 bases). The ends were cut back, 5 bases at V and 10 bases at J, with 21 bases in the middle. CDR3 length equals 15 residues. Germline values: CDR1 SGHTA, CDR2 FQGNSA. DNA of the CDR3: TGTGCCAGCAGCGAATCCGGACAGACGCTCAGTCCCCAGCATTTT. As protein: CASSESGQTLSPQHF. The entire variable domain, with the rest obtained from reference TRBV7-2 and TRBJ1-5, is as follows: GAGVSQSPSNKVTEKGKDVELRCDPISGHTALYWYRQSLGQGLEFLIYFQGNSAPDKSGLPSDRFSAERTGGSVSTLTIQRTQQEDSAVYLCASSESGQTLSPQHFGDGTRLSIL.

A few counts support this clonotype. The chain employs TRBV7-9 and TRBJ2-5; D remains ambiguous. In germline, CDR1 is SEHNR, CDR2 FQNEAQ (reference sequence). The CDR3 loop spans 17 amino acids. Trimming pared 5 bases from V and 0 bases from J, leaving 19 bases between. CDR3 sequence: CASSRDRARQYQETQYF. CDR3 DNA: TGTGCCAGCAGCCGCGACCGCGCCAGGCAGTACCAAGAGACCCAGTACTTC.

This clonotype has a count of ten or more. The chain is built from TRBV3-1 and TRBJ1-2, with a weak D call TRBD1 (5 bases). The CDR3 runs 13 residues. With 1 base removed from V and 8 bases from J, the gap between germline ends came to 11 bases. CDR1 LGHDT and CDR2 YNNKEL come from the germline V gene (reference sequence). The CDR3 DNA follows: TGTGCCAGCAGCCAAGGGGACCGGCGAGGCTACACCTTC. Translated, it gives CASSQGDRRGYTF.

This clonotype was recorded at least ten times. V usage is TRBV6-5 and J usage is TRBJ2-3; tentative D call: TRBD2 (6 bases). V dropped 0 bases and J dropped 4 bases, with 11 bases sitting between them. The CDR3 length is 15 residues. Germline assignment: CDR1 MNHEY and CDR2 SVGAGI. The CDR3 DNA reads as TGTGCCAGCAGTTACTCTTCAGGGAGGCCAGATACGCAGTATTTT. This gives the protein CASSYSSGRPDTQYF.

This clonotype has ten or more counts. This chain links TRBV4-3 with TRBJ2-4, with a possible D match to TRBD2 (5 bases). Looked up from germline, CDR1 is LGHNA and CDR2 is YSLEER. The CDR3 sequence is 14 residues long. The V and J ends lost 4 bases and 7 bases respectively, with 14 bases between them. The DNA for the CDR3 is TGCGCCAGCAGCCGTGGACTTGGCGGGAACATTCAGTACTTC. It yields the protein CASSRGLGGNIQYF.

In this sample, this clonotype turned up many times. V and J are TRBV4-3 and TRBJ2-5; perhaps D is TRBD1 or TRBD2 (5 bases each). Trimming pared 4 bases from V and 0 bases from J, leaving 12 bases between. Germline V CDR1 and CDR2: LGHNA, YSLEER. The CDR3 runs 15 residues. CDR3 loop: CASSPQWGNQETQYF. DNA for the CDR3: TGCGCCAGCAGCCCCCAGTGGGGGAACCAAGAGACCCAGTACTTC.

Many counts were recorded for this clonotype. The CDR3 sequence is CASSLGALAGGFNEQFF. CDR3 sequence (DNA): TGTGCCAGCAGCTTGGGGGCACTAGCGGGGGGTTTCAATGAGCAGTTCTTC. The chain links TRBV5-6 to TRBJ2-1, with TRBD2 identical over 12 bases. V lost 0 bases, J lost 6 bases, and 7 bases stayed unmatched. This CDR3 is built from 17 residues. CDR1 is SGHDT and CDR2 is YYEEEE in the germline V gene.

This sequence joins TRBV7-8 and TRBJ2-7; 8 nucleotides align to TRBD2. V was clipped by 4 bases and J by 4 bases; unmatched bases: 6. The CDR3 has 14 residues. Per the germline V gene, CDR1 is SGHVS and CDR2 is FQNEAQ. Written as DNA, the CDR3 is TGTGCCAGCAGCTCCGGGAGGGCCAGATACGAGCAGTACTTC. Its translation is CASSSGRARYEQYF.

This clonotype was recorded at least ten times. The V and J genes are TRBV6-2 or TRBV6-3 and TRBJ2-6, with D perhaps given as TRBD1 or TRBD2 (5 bases each). Germline assignment: CDR1 MNHEY and CDR2 SVGEGT. The CDR3 is 16 residues long. V shed 2 bases and J shed 0 bases, with 8 bases lying between them. CDR3 bases: TGTGCCAGCAGTTACGGGACCCTCTCTGGGGCCAACGTCCTGACTTTC. Translation gives CASSYGTLSGANVLTF.

CDR3 region: CASSSQREVGETQYF. The CDR3 nucleotides read TGTGCCAGCAGCTCTCAGCGGGAGGTTGGAGAGACCCAGTACTTC. V usage is TRBV5-4 and J usage is TRBJ2-5; 9 nucleotides match TRBD2. Trimming removed 3 bases from V and 4 bases from J; junction bases left unmatched: 7. There are 15 residues in the CDR3. Germline V gives CDR1 SGHNT, CDR2 YYREEE (reference sequence).

This chain uses TRBV30 with TRBJ2-1; 10 bases agree with TRBD2. V lost 5 bases to trimming and J lost 7 bases; unmatched junction nucleotides: 11. The CDR3 is 15 amino acids. CDR1 is GTSNPN, CDR2 SVGIG, per germline (reference sequence). Written as DNA, the CDR3 is TGTGCCTGGGGGGCTAGCGGGAGCACTGGGAATGAGCAGTTCTTC. Its protein is CAWGASGSTGNEQFF.

This clonotype showed up many times. The rearrangement joins TRBV12-3 or TRBV12-4 to TRBJ1-5; D gene uncertain. Trimming cost V 2 bases and J 3 bases, with 14 bases left between them. The CDR3 spans 16 residues. DNA for the CDR3: TGTGCCAGCAGTTTATCGGCACGAAGGGTCAATCAGCCCCAGCATTTT. It is translated as CASSLSARRVNQPQHF.

This clonotype has ten or more counts. This sequence joins TRBV28 and TRBJ1-6; D may be TRBD1 (5 bases). Germline V gene sequence: CDR1 MDHEN, CDR2 SYDVKM. CDR3 length: 16 residues. V lost 3 bases and J lost 8, with 17 bases in between. The CDR3 loop is CASSFRTRGLDSPLHF. CDR3 DNA: TGTGCCAGCAGTTTCCGAACGAGGGGACTCGATTCACCCCTCCACTTT.

In this sample, this clonotype turned up many times. The genes are TRBV4-3 and TRBJ2-2; 9 bases are shared with TRBD2. Germline trimming cut 1 base from V and 7 bases from J; bases unmatched to any gene: 4. Germline V gene sequence: CDR1 LGHNA, CDR2 YSLEER. CDR3 length equals 15 residues. The CDR3 coding sequence is TGCGCCAGCAGCCAAGTAGCGGGAGCGAGCGGGGAGCTGTTTTTT. Protein product: CASSQVAGASGELFF.

This clonotype occurred once. The chain recombines TRBV9 with TRBJ1-2, with D possibly matching TRBD1 (6 bases). The CDR3 consists of 17 residues. Trimming pared 0 bases from V and 6 bases from J, leaving 21 bases between. The germline CDR1 and CDR2 sequences are SGDLS and YYNGEE. The CDR3 region is CASSVDMGAATRDGYTF. Here the CDR3 DNA reads TGTGCCAGCAGCGTAGATATGGGGGCGGCAACCAGGGATGGCTACACCTTC.